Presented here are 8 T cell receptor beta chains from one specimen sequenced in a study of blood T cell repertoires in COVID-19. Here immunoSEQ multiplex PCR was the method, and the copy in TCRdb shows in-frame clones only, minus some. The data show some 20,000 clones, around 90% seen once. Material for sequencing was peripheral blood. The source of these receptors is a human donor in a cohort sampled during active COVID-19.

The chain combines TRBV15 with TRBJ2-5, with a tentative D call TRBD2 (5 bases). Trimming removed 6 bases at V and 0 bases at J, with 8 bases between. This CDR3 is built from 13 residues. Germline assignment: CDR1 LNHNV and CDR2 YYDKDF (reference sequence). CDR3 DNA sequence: TGTGCCACCAGGAGGGCGTACCAAGAGACCCAGTACTTC. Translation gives CATRRAYQETQYF.

The CDR3 loop reads CATSDLQRRPPLVDEQYV. CDR3 coding DNA: TGTGCCACCAGTGATCTTCAGCGGAGGCCCCCGCTGGTGGACGAGCAGTACGTC. This chain connects TRBV24-1 to TRBJ2-7, with a weak D call TRBD2 (5 bases). The germline CDR1 and CDR2 sequences are KGHDR and SFDVKD. The CDR3 loop spans 18 amino acids. V was clipped by 3 bases and J by 5 bases, with 25 bases between them.

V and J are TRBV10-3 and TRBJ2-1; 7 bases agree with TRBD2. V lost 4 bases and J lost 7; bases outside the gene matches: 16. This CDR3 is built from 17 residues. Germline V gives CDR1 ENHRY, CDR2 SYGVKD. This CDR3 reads CAISGAGLRTRTNEQFF. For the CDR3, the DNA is TGTGCCATCAGTGGCGCGGGGTTGAGGACTAGGACGAATGAGCAGTTCTTC.

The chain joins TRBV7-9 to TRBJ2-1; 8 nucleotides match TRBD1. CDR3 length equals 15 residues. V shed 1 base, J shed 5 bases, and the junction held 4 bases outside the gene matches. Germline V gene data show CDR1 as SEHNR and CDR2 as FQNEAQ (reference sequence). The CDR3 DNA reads TGTGCCAGCAGCTTAGGCCACAGGGGGGACAATGAGCAGTTCTTC. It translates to CASSLGHRGDNEQFF. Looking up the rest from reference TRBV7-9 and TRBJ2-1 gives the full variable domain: DTGVSQNPRHKITKRGQNVTFRCDPISEHNRLYWYRQTLGQGPEFLTYFQNEAQLEKSRLLSDRFSAERPKGSFSTLEIQRTEQGDSAMYLCASSLGHRGDNEQFFGPGTRLTVL.

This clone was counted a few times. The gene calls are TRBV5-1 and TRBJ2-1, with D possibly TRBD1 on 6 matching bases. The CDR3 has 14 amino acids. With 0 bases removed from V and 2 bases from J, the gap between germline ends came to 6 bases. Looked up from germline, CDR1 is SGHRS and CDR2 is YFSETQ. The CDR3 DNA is TGCGCCAGCAGCTTGGGGACAGCCTACAATGAGCAGTTCTTC. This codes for CASSLGTAYNEQFF.

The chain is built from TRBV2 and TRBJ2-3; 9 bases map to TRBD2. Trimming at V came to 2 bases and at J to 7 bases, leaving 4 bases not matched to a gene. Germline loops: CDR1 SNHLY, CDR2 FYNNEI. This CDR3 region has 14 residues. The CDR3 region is CASSELAGANTQYF. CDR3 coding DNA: TGTGCCAGCAGTGAATTAGCGGGAGCAAATACGCAGTATTTT.

The CDR3 DNA reads as TGTGCCAGCTCACCTGATCAGGGTCCAACTAATGAAAAACTGTTTTTT. Its protein product is CASSPDQGPTNEKLFF. V and J are TRBV18 and TRBJ1-4; tentatively, D is TRBD1 (5 bases). V shed 3 bases and J shed 0 bases, with 11 bases lying between them. CDR3 length: 16 residues. In germline, CDR1 is KGHSH, CDR2 LQKENI.

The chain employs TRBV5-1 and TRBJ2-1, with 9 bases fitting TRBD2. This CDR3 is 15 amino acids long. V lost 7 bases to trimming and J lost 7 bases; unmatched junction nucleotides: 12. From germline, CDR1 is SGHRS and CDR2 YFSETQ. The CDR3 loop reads CASGPGTSRGNEQFF. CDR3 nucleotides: TGCGCCAGCGGGCCCGGGACTAGCCGAGGAAATGAGCAGTTCTTC. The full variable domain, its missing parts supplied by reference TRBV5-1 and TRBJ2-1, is KAGVTQTPRYLIKTRGQQVTLSCSPISGHRSVSWYQQTPGQGLQFLFEYFSETQRNKGNFPGRFSGRQFSNSRSEMNVSTLELGDSALYLCASGPGTSRGNEQFFGPGTRLTVL.